This T cell receptor (beta chain) was identified during a study of blood T cell repertoires in COVID-19. Study details: The United States, Italy and Spain provided the acute and convalescent COVID-19 samples. Sources were T cells, B-cell-depleted T cells, or PBMCs; the material itself was cDNA or gDNA.

CDR1 SGHRS and CDR2 YFSETQ come from the germline V gene. Trimming removed 1 base from V and 0 bases from J, with 11 bases in between. The CDR3 spans 16 residues. The protocol was immunoSEQ multiplex PCR, while the TCRdb copy is restricted to in-frame clones and leaves out a portion. The repertoire holds approximately 140,000 clones, about 83% seen once, with less than 4% in the top ten. Categorization into cohorts depended on clinical history that participants reported. The sequenced sample consisted of PBMCs or T cells enriched from blood (not recorded which). The V call is TRBV5-1, the J call TRBJ2-1; D call uncertain. The TCR comes from a woman between 45 and 60 years old with acute COVID-19. In DNA, the CDR3 is TGCGCCAGCAGCTTGCCGGGTATGAGCTCCTACAATGAGCAGTTCTTC. This sequence encodes CASSLPGMSSYNEQFF.